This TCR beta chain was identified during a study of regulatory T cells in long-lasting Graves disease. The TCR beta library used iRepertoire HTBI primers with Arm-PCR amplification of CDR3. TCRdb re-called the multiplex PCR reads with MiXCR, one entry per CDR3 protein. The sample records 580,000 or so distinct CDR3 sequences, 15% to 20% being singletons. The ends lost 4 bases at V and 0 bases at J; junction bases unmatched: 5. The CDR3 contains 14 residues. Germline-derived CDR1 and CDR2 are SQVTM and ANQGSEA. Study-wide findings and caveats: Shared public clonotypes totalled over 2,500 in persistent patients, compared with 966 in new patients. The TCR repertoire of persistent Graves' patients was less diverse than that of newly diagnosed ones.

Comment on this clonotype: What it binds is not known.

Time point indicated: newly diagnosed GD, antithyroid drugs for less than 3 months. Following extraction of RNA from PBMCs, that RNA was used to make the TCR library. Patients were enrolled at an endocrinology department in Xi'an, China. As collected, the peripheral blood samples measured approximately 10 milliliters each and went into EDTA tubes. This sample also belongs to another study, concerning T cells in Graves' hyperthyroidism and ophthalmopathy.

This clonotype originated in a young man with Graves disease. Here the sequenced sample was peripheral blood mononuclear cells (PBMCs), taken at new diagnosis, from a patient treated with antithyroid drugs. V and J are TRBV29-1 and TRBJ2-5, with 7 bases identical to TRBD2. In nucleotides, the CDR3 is TGCAGCGTTGTAAGGCTAGCGGACCAAGAGACCCAGTACTTC. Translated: CSVVRLADQETQYF.